This TCR beta chain was captured by sequencing in a study of CD8 T cells in ankylosing spondylitis. Regarding the study as a whole: Clones linked to the disease showed a CD8+ phenotype. They occurred at relatively low frequencies in peripheral blood. Seemingly characteristic of ankylosing spondylitis blood was a TCR beta motif consisting of roughly 8 highly homologous variants. Some motif variants had been reported before (in reactive arthritis synovial fluid and blood). The authors reported significant enrichment of disease-linked clones in matched ankylosing spondylitis synovial fluid.

It was by quantitative 5'-RACE with molecular barcodes that TCR beta libraries were made. One entry per CDR3 protein results from TCRdb running MiXCR on the 5' RACE reads. The table lists more than 650,000 distinct CDR3 sequences, approximately 10% of them singletons. About this clonotype itself: Antigen specificity is unknown.

Trimming took 2 bases from V and 3 from J, leaving 7 bases between them. The CDR3 is 13 amino acids. Sequencing input: blood, either unsorted or a sorted T cell fraction (not recorded which). The chain carries TRBV12-3 or TRBV12-4 and TRBJ2-5; no clear D gene. The sequence was collected from a male donor with ankylosing spondylitis. CDR3 DNA sequence: TGTGCCAGCAGTTTATGGCGTGAAGAGACCCAGTACTTC. It codes for CASSLWREETQYF.